These 27 T cell receptor beta chains were all obtained from the same sample, sequenced in a study of a mutant IDH1 vaccine in newly diagnosed glioma. Sample time point: week 5, during vaccination. Topical imiquimod accompanied each vaccine dose, which consisted of 300 ug of mutant IDH1 20-mer peptide. No antigen has been assigned to these receptors. The repertoire was sequenced with immunoSEQ multiplex PCR; TCRdb's copy has only in-frame clones and lacks some. Of about 51,000 clones listed, just under 80% are singletons. The material sequenced was PBMCs, taken from a glioma patient whose treatment included an IDH1 peptide vaccine. Receptor source: a man aged 50-60 years with glioma.

The chain recombines TRBV2 with TRBJ1-4; 7 bases match TRBD1. The CDR3 runs to 14 residues. The V gene end was trimmed by 7 bases and the J gene end by 8 bases; junction bases not matched to a gene: 10. Germline values: CDR1 SNHLY, CDR2 FYNNEI. The CDR3 is CASTRDRAEEKLFF. As DNA, the CDR3 is TGTGCCAGCACACGAGACAGGGCGGAGGAAAAACTGTTTTTT.

The chain combines TRBV4-2 with TRBJ1-2; possible D gene TRBD1, 5 bases. V gave up 4 bases and J gave up 4 bases, with 19 bases separating them. Germline V gene sequence: CDR1 LGHNA, CDR2 YNFKEQ. This CDR3 spans 16 amino acids. Written as DNA, the CDR3 is TGTGCCAGCAGCCTAAACCCATCTCAGGGAGCCTATGGCTACACCTTC. Translation: CASSLNPSQGAYGYTF.

This clone appeared a single time. The chain uses TRBV12-5 and TRBJ2-1, with D unclear. The CDR3 loop spans 11 amino acids. CDR1 and CDR2 (germline): LGHNT, FRNRAP. Trimming pared 5 bases from V and 5 bases from J, leaving 4 bases between. This CDR3 is CASGLHNEQFF. The CDR3, as DNA: TGTGCTAGTGGTCTCCACAATGAGCAGTTCTTC.

The J gene is TRBJ1-1, the V gene TRBV10-3; D ambiguous. Trimming took off 2 bases at V and 4 bases at J, with 14 bases between the two ends. CDR1 and CDR2 from the germline V gene are ENHRY and SYGVKD. The CDR3 contains 15 residues. The CDR3 region is CAISEPTREITEAFF. The CDR3 DNA reads as TGTGCCATCAGTGAGCCCACGAGGGAGATCACTGAAGCTTTCTTT.

The chain links TRBV5-6 to TRBJ2-1, with a possible D match to TRBD1 (6 bases). The CDR3 extends over 11 amino acids. Germline CDR1 and CDR2: SGHDT and YYEEEE. The ends were cut back, 4 bases at V and 9 bases at J, with 8 bases in the middle. CDR3 coding DNA: TGTGCCAGCAGCCAGGGGTCTGAGCAGTTCTTC. Protein sequence: CASSQGSEQFF.

This chain connects TRBV25-1 to TRBJ1-1, with 9 bases aligning to TRBD1. After removal of 4 bases from V and 7 bases from J, the junction contained 7 bases not matched to a gene. The germline V gene encodes CDR1 MGHDK and CDR2 SYGVNS. CDR3 length equals 14 residues. CDR3 coding DNA: TGTGCCAGCAGTGCGGGACAGGGCCGGGGTGAAGCTTTCTTT. Its protein is CASSAGQGRGEAFF.

The chain employs TRBV19 and TRBJ1-1; the match to TRBD1 covers 8 bases. The J segment lost 3 bases and the V segment lost 7 bases, leaving 10 bases of the junction unmatched. Germline CDR1 reads LNHDA; CDR2 reads SQIVND (reference sequence). The CDR3 is made up of 15 amino acids. In nucleotides, the CDR3 is TGTGCCAGTAAGCCCCAGGGGGCGGGGGACACTGAAGCTTTCTTT. It specifies CASKPQGAGDTEAFF.

This clone was seen a few times. V and J are TRBV9 and TRBJ1-2, with D perhaps TRBD1 (6 bases). The CDR3 has 11 residues. Germline CDR1 SGDLS, CDR2 YYNGEE. Trimming removed 6 bases at V and 8 bases at J, with 11 bases between. CDR3 in DNA: TGTGCCAGCACGAGGGGGGACGGCTACACCTTC. Its translation is CASTRGDGYTF.

The genes are TRBV14 and TRBJ2-7; 9 bases match TRBD1. The V gene end was trimmed by 4 bases and the J gene end by 6 bases; junction bases not matched to a gene: 10. Germline CDR1 is SGHDN and CDR2 is FVKESK. The CDR3 covers 15 residues. This CDR3 is CASSRRRDRVAEQYF. The CDR3 DNA follows: TGTGCCAGCAGCCGACGCCGGGACAGGGTGGCCGAGCAGTACTTC. The variable domain in full, with the rest retrieved from reference TRBV14 and TRBJ2-7, is EAGVTQFPSHSVIEKGQTVTLRCDPISGHDNLYWYRRVMGKEIKFLLHFVKESKQDESGMPNNRFLAERTGGTYSTLKVQPAELEDSGVYFCASSRRRDRVAEQYFGPGTRLTVT.

The chain links TRBV6-1 to TRBJ1-5; D ambiguous. The ends were cut back, 1 base at V and 6 bases at J, with 7 bases in the middle. CDR3 length: 13 amino acids. Per the germline V gene, CDR1 is MNHNS and CDR2 is SASEGT. The CDR3 DNA sequence: TGTGCCAGCAGTGAAGGAGAAGGTCAGCCCCAGCATTTT. The encoded protein is CASSEGEGQPQHF.

The J gene is TRBJ1-6, the V gene TRBV11-3, with D possibly matching TRBD1 (5 bases). Germline values: CDR1 SGHNT, CDR2 YENEEA. V dropped 5 bases and J dropped 13 bases, with 15 bases sitting between them. The length of the CDR3 is 13 residues. As DNA, the CDR3 is TGTGCCAGCAGCCCAACAGGTCGGGCTCCCCTCCACTTT. This translates into CASSPTGRAPLHF.

This chain connects TRBV6-5 to TRBJ2-3; the D is unclear. Trimming stripped 2 bases from V and 0 bases from J, with 6 bases between. This CDR3 spans 14 amino acids. Germline CDR1 reads MNHEY; CDR2 reads SVGAGI. The CDR3 protein is CASSYAASTDTQYF. DNA of the CDR3: TGTGCCAGCAGTTACGCCGCAAGCACAGATACGCAGTATTTT.

This clone was recorded only once. V gene TRBV7-2 combines with J gene TRBJ1-1; D perhaps matches TRBD1 (5 bases). Trimming cost V 5 bases and J 5 bases, with 15 bases left between them. Germline CDR1 and CDR2: SGHTA and FQGNSA. The CDR3 runs to 14 residues. The chain's CDR3 is CASSPRDLGTEAFF. The CDR3 DNA is TGTGCCAGCAGCCCAAGGGACCTTGGGACTGAAGCTTTCTTT.

This clone was counted a few times. This chain joins TRBV13 and TRBJ2-1; D remains ambiguous. With 5 bases removed from V and 5 bases from J, the gap between germline ends came to 7 bases. The CDR3 has 12 residues. Germline CDR1 PRHDT, CDR2 FYEKMQ (reference sequence). The CDR3 loop reads CASSLLNNEQFF. The CDR3 DNA reads TGTGCCAGCAGCCTACTAAACAATGAGCAGTTCTTC.

This clone was recorded once. This rearrangement joins TRBV4-2 to TRBJ2-3, with TRBD2 matching 9 bases. This CDR3 has 16 amino acids. Per germline, CDR1 LGHNA and CDR2 YNFKEQ. The trim removed 0 bases at V and 2 bases at J, leaving 3 bases unmatched. The CDR3 loop is CASSQEAGGATDTQYF. CDR3 nucleotide sequence: TGTGCCAGCAGCCAAGAAGCGGGGGGCGCCACAGATACGCAGTATTTT.

This chain uses TRBV2 with TRBJ1-4; possibly TRBD1 for D (5 bases). Looked up from germline, CDR1 is SNHLY and CDR2 is FYNNEI. Trimming pared 8 bases from V and 7 bases from J, leaving 17 bases between. There are 14 residues in the CDR3. CDR3 nucleotides: TGTGCCAGCCGGGACCCGACGGGTAGTGAAAAACTGTTTTTT. Encoded protein: CASRDPTGSEKLFF. Combining the CDR3 with reference TRBV2 and TRBJ1-4 gives the whole variable domain EPEVTQTPSHQVTQMGQEVILRCVPISNHLYFYWYRQILGQKVEFLVSFYNNEISEKSEIFDDQFSVERPDGSNFTLKIRSTKLEDSAMYFCASRDPTGSEKLFFGSGTQLSVL.

V is TRBV18 and J is TRBJ2-1, with TRBD2 matching 8 bases. V lost 0 bases, J lost 9 bases, and 10 bases stayed unmatched. This CDR3 is built from 16 residues. Germline CDR1 reads KGHSH; CDR2 reads LQKENI. The DNA of the CDR3 is TGTGCCAGCTCACCACCGAGGAGCGGGGGAGGGGTTGAGCAGTTCTTC. Its translation is CASSPPRSGGGVEQFF.

The chain carries TRBV11-3 and TRBJ2-1; D is unresolved. The CDR3 runs 15 residues. The germline V and J ends were trimmed by 1 base and 0 bases, with 7 bases remaining between them. CDR1 is SGHNT and CDR2 is YENEEA in the germline V gene. DNA of the CDR3: TGTGCCAGCAGCTTAGCTAGGAGCTCCTACAATGAGCAGTTCTTC. This sequence encodes CASSLARSSYNEQFF. Full variable domain (missing parts from reference TRBV11-3 and TRBJ2-1): EAGVVQSPRYKIIEKKQPVAFWCNPISGHNTLYWYLQNLGQGPELLIRYENEEAVDDSQLPKDRFSAERLKGVDSTLKIQPAELGDSAVYLCASSLARSSYNEQFFGPGTRLTVL.

The rearrangement joins TRBV11-2 to TRBJ2-2; 7 nucleotides match TRBD2. Looked up from germline, CDR1 is SGHAT and CDR2 is FQNNGV. The V gene end was trimmed by 1 base and the J gene end by 6 bases; junction bases not matched to a gene: 5. The CDR3 totals 15 residues. The CDR3 sequence is CASSLGGGVSGELFF. The CDR3 DNA is TGTGCCAGCAGCTTAGGTGGGGGGGTCTCCGGGGAGCTGTTTTTT.

This clone was recorded once. This rearrangement joins TRBV2 to TRBJ2-6, with a tentative D call TRBD2 (5 bases). Germline V gene sequence: CDR1 SNHLY, CDR2 FYNNEI. Trimming shortened V by 9 bases and J by 0 bases, and 12 bases separated the two germline ends. The CDR3 contains 15 residues. The CDR3 nucleotides read TGTGCCAGGCAGGTGAGGGACTCTGGGGCCAACGTCCTGACTTTC. Its protein product is CARQVRDSGANVLTF.

This chain connects TRBV7-2 to TRBJ2-1; 7 bases align to TRBD1. The CDR3 has 13 amino acids. After removal of 4 bases from V and 4 bases from J, the junction contained 1 base not matched to a gene. Germline CDR1 reads SGHTA; CDR2 reads FQGNSA. The CDR3 coding sequence is TGTGCCAGCAGCTCGGGACAGTACAATGAGCAGTTCTTC. It yields the protein CASSSGQYNEQFF.

The chain links TRBV18 to TRBJ2-3; 7 bases agree with TRBD2. CDR1 is KGHSH and CDR2 is LQKENI in the germline V gene. The CDR3 is made up of 12 amino acids. J lost 6 bases, V lost 4 bases, and 1 base had no gene match. CDR3 in amino acids: CASSLREDTQYF. The CDR3 bases are TGTGCCAGCTCACTGCGGGAGGATACGCAGTATTTT. Supplemented by reference TRBV18 and TRBJ2-3, the full variable domain reads NAGVMQNPRHLVRRRGQEARLRCSPMKGHSHVYWYRQLPEEGLKFMVYLQKENIIDESGMPKERFSAEFPKEGPSILRIQQVVRGDSAAYFCASSLREDTQYFGPGTRLTVL.

This clone came up a few times. J is TRBJ2-1 and V is TRBV6-5, with 8 bases lining up with TRBD2. V shed 6 bases, J shed 5 bases, and the junction held 9 bases outside the gene matches. Looked up from germline, CDR1 is MNHEY and CDR2 is SVGAGI. CDR3 length: 15 residues. The CDR3 DNA follows: TGTGCCAGCAGGCCTGCGGGACTAGGAAACAATGAGCAGTTCTTC. Translated, it gives CASRPAGLGNNEQFF.

V gene TRBV27 combines with J gene TRBJ2-3; D is perhaps TRBD1 or TRBD2 (6 bases each). Germline loops: CDR1 MNHEY, CDR2 SMNVEV (reference sequence). V was clipped by 5 bases and J by 2 bases, with 20 bases between them. This CDR3 is 17 amino acids long. In DNA form, the CDR3 reads TGTGCCAGCAGTCCCAATTTTGGGGGGCTACCCACAGATACGCAGTATTTT. It encodes CASSPNFGGLPTDTQYF.

V and J are TRBV5-4 and TRBJ1-2, with TRBD1 matching over 8 bases. V was pared by 4 bases and J by 8 bases, with 13 bases of the junction left unmatched. This CDR3 region has 15 residues. Germline V lookup: CDR1 SGHNT, CDR2 YYREEE (reference sequence). This CDR3 is CASSAQSGTGGGYTF. In DNA form, the CDR3 reads TGTGCCAGCAGCGCGCAGTCCGGGACAGGAGGAGGCTACACCTTC.

V usage is TRBV5-8 and J usage is TRBJ2-3, with unresolved D. This CDR3 region has 14 residues. Germline V CDR1 and CDR2: SGHTS, YDEGEE. Trimming cost V 3 bases and J 1 base, with 9 bases left between them. This chain's CDR3 is CASSYRGGTDTQYF. The CDR3 bases are TGTGCCAGCAGCTACCGCGGCGGCACAGATACGCAGTATTTT.

The chain is built from TRBV30 and TRBJ2-7; tentative D call: TRBD1 (5 bases). The CDR3 is 12 residues long. Trimming cost V 0 bases and J 3 bases, with 6 bases left between them. Germline assignment: CDR1 GTSNPN and CDR2 SVGIG (reference sequence). The CDR3 protein is CAWSVQGYEQYF. For the CDR3, the DNA is TGTGCCTGGAGTGTCCAGGGCTACGAGCAGTACTTC. Full variable domain (outside the CDR3, taken from reference TRBV30 and TRBJ2-7): SQTIHQWPATLVQPVGSPLSLECTVEGTSNPNLYWYRQAAGRGLQLLFYSVGIGQISSEVPQNLSASRPQDRQFILSSKKLLLSDSGFYLCAWSVQGYEQYFGPGTRLTVT.